A selection of T cell receptor beta chains follows, all from one sample in a study of T-cell memory formation after mild COVID-19. TCRdb called the 5' RACE reads again in MiXCR, with one record for every CDR3 protein. The sample yields roughly 100,000 distinct CDR3 sequences, over 15% seen once. The sequenced sample consisted of PBMCs or a T cell subset sorted from them (not recorded which). The receptors derive from an adult woman who had mild COVID-19 (a few samples of this study predate the infection). Cell type and time point are not known. Each CDR3 is given with its conserved first and last residue. The D gene is left open where the match is weak. Expanded clones are given a class, and other clones once, few, many or no size at all.

V: TRBV6-5; J: TRBJ2-5; D: TRBD1; size: -; DNA: TGTGCCAGCAGACCCGGGACAGAGTACCAAGAGACCCAGTACTTC; CDR3: CASRPGTEYQETQYF
V: TRBV24-1; J: TRBJ2-5; D: -; size: -; DNA: TGTGCCACCAAGGGCCCCTCTAGCGACGAGGAGGTCCAAGAGACCCAGTACTTC; CDR3: CATKGPSSDEEVQETQYF
V: TRBV29-1; J: TRBJ2-1; D: TRBD1; size: few; DNA: TGCAGCGTTGCTCGGACAGGGAGAAGGGATGAGCAGTTCTTC; CDR3: CSVARTGRRDEQFF
V: TRBV2; J: TRBJ2-7; D: TRBD2; size: few; DNA: TGTGCCAGCAGGGTACTAGCGGGAGGGAACGAGCAGTACTTC; CDR3: CASRVLAGGNEQYF
V: TRBV27; J: TRBJ2-3; D: -; size: few; DNA: TGTGCCAGCAGTACTTCCGACACAGATACGCAGTATTTT; CDR3: CASSTSDTDTQYF
V: TRBV24-1; J: TRBJ2-7; D: -; size: few; DNA: TGTGCCACCAGTGGGGGGACTTCGACACCCTACGAGCAGTACTTC; CDR3: CATSGGTSTPYEQYF
V: TRBV7-2; J: TRBJ2-2; D: -; size: few; DNA: TGTGCCAGCAGCTCAAGCTGGACGGAGAAGAACACCGGGGAGCTGTTTTTT; CDR3: CASSSSWTEKNTGELFF
V: TRBV29-1; J: TRBJ2-1; D: TRBD2; size: -; DNA: TGCAGCGTTGAAGACGTGGGGTTAGCGGGTGGGAGTGAGCAGTTCTTC; CDR3: CSVEDVGLAGGSEQFF
V: TRBV9; J: TRBJ1-1; D: -; size: -; DNA: TGTGCCAGCAGCGTAGGGATTGCGAACACTGAAGCTTTCTTT; CDR3: CASSVGIANTEAFF
V: TRBV7-6; J: TRBJ2-2; D: TRBD2; size: -; DNA: TGTGCCAGCAGCCCTCGAGGTAGCGGGGGGCCCGGCACCGGGGAGCTGTTTTTT; CDR3: CASSPRGSGGPGTGELFF
V: TRBV4-3; J: TRBJ2-2; D: -; size: many; DNA: TGCGCCAGCAGCCAAGAAGAAGGACAGAGATTACTGAACACCGGGGAGCTGTTTTTT; CDR3: CASSQEEGQRLLNTGELFF
V: TRBV5-1; J: TRBJ2-7; D: -; size: few; DNA: TGCGCCAGCACGTTGGCGCAAGATGGTTCCTACGAGCAGTACTTC; CDR3: CASTLAQDGSYEQYF
V: TRBV7-8; J: TRBJ2-5; D: -; size: -; DNA: TGTGCCAGCAGCTTCGAGGTAGCAGCTGTAGAGACCCAGTACTTC; CDR3: CASSFEVAAVETQYF
V: TRBV12-3/TRBV12-4; J: TRBJ1-1; D: TRBD1; size: few; DNA: TGTGCCAGCAGCCTGACAGGGACGGGAACTGAAGCTTTCTTT; CDR3: CASSLTGTGTEAFF
V: TRBV4-1; J: TRBJ2-6; D: -; size: few; DNA: TGCGCCAGCAGCCAGTTGTCTGGGGCCAACGTCCTGACTTTC; CDR3: CASSQLSGANVLTF
V: TRBV13; J: TRBJ2-1; D: TRBD2; size: many; DNA: TGTGCCAGCAGCTTAGGTCCCTCCTCCCTGTTAGGGCGGGAGGGCAATGAGCAGTTCTTC; CDR3: CASSLGPSSLLGREGNEQFF
V: TRBV12-3/TRBV12-4; J: TRBJ2-4; D: TRBD2; size: -; DNA: TGTGCCAGCAGTTTATTGCTAGCGGAGCGGGTGGGAGCCAAAAACATTCAGTACTTC; CDR3: CASSLLLAERVGAKNIQYF
V: TRBV12-3/TRBV12-4; J: TRBJ1-1; D: -; size: -; DNA: TGTGCCAGCAGTTTTGAGCTGGGACCCTTGGAAGAGATAAACACTGAAGCTTTCTTT; CDR3: CASSFELGPLEEINTEAFF
V: TRBV4-3; J: TRBJ2-1; D: -; size: few; DNA: TGCGCCAGCAGCCAAGACCACTGGGAGGCTGAGCAGTTCTTC; CDR3: CASSQDHWEAEQFF
V: TRBV12-3/TRBV12-4; J: TRBJ2-1; D: -; size: few; DNA: TGTGCCAGCAGCCGACCGGGGGCCGGTGATGAGCAGTTCTTC; CDR3: CASSRPGAGDEQFF
V: TRBV29-1; J: TRBJ2-5; D: -; size: many; DNA: TGCAGCGTTGGAGTGGTGTGGGAACAAGAGACCCAGTACTTC; CDR3: CSVGVVWEQETQYF
V: TRBV5-6; J: TRBJ2-7; D: -; size: few; DNA: TGTGCCAGCAGCCTACTCCGGTGCCCGTGGGAGCAGTACTTC; CDR3: CASSLLRCPWEQYF
V: TRBV6-2/TRBV6-3; J: TRBJ2-7; D: TRBD1; size: -; DNA: TGTGCCAGCAGTTACCGGGACAGGCCCTACGAGCAGTACTTC; CDR3: CASSYRDRPYEQYF
V: TRBV13; J: TRBJ1-3; D: -; size: -; DNA: TGTGCCAGCAGCTCCGTTCGCTGGGGTTCTGGAAACACCATATATTTT; CDR3: CASSSVRWGSGNTIYF
V: TRBV4-1; J: TRBJ1-1; D: -; size: many; DNA: TGCGCCAGCAGCCATTGGGGGCCTGAAGCTTTCTTT; CDR3: CASSHWGPEAFF
V: TRBV12-3/TRBV12-4; J: TRBJ2-3; D: TRBD2; size: few; DNA: TGTGCCAGCAGCTCGGATATACCGGGACTAGCGGGAGGGCCATCAGATACGCAGTATTTT; CDR3: CASSSDIPGLAGGPSDTQYF
V: TRBV6-2/TRBV6-3; J: TRBJ2-7; D: -; size: -; DNA: TGTGCCAGCAGTTACTCGCCGGCAGGGAGCTCCTACGAGCAGTACTTC; CDR3: CASSYSPAGSSYEQYF
V: TRBV11-2; J: TRBJ2-2; D: -; size: few; DNA: TGTGCCAGCAGCGGAGGAACCGGGGAGCTGTTTTTT; CDR3: CASSGGTGELFF
V: TRBV7-9; J: TRBJ2-3; D: TRBD2; size: -; DNA: TGTGCCAGCCGGGGGGGCCCTGTCATCGATACGCAGTATTTT; CDR3: CASRGGPVIDTQYF
V: TRBV29-1; J: TRBJ2-1; D: -; size: few; DNA: TGCAGCGCCGTCCGGGACTTCCTTAATAATGAGCAGTTCTTC; CDR3: CSAVRDFLNNEQFF
V: TRBV9; J: TRBJ2-7; D: -; size: few; DNA: TGTGCCAGCAGCGTAGACGCGGACGAGCAGTACTTC; CDR3: CASSVDADEQYF
V: TRBV2; J: TRBJ2-1; D: TRBD2; size: -; DNA: TGTGCCAGCATCCTTGCGGCTAGCGGGGGCCCCACGCTTGAGCAGTTCTTC; CDR3: CASILAASGGPTLEQFF
V: TRBV4-2; J: TRBJ2-1; D: TRBD2; size: many; DNA: TGTGCCAGCAGCCAAGATCCGGGAGGTGGGTACAATGAGCAGTTCTTC; CDR3: CASSQDPGGGYNEQFF
V: TRBV4-1; J: TRBJ1-1; D: TRBD1; size: -; DNA: TGCGCCAGCAGCCCCCGGACAGGGCCTGAAGCTTTCTTT; CDR3: CASSPRTGPEAFF
V: TRBV20-1; J: TRBJ2-5; D: TRBD2; size: -; DNA: TGCAGTGCCCCGGGACTAGCGGGGAGTCAAGAGACCCAGTACTTC; CDR3: CSAPGLAGSQETQYF
V: TRBV5-6; J: TRBJ2-3; D: -; size: few; DNA: TGTGCCAGCAGCCAATCCGGGGACGAGGTTACAGATACGCAGTATTTT; CDR3: CASSQSGDEVTDTQYF